One sample yielded the 20 T cell receptor beta chains listed below, sequenced in a study of graft-versus-host responses after intestinal transplantation. Produced via immunoSEQ multiplex PCR; TCRdb's table is partial and in-frame only. The sample lists over 90,000 clones, around 90% occurring once. The antigens for these receptors are not known. Sample: unstimulated CD8+ T cells sorted from spleen or lymph node cells, taken before intestinal transplant. The receptors here all came from a human donor who received an intestinal transplant.

The chain combines TRBV7-9 with TRBJ2-5, with a tentative D call TRBD1 (6 bases). V was trimmed by 4 bases and J by 5 bases, leaving 14 bases between them. In germline, CDR1 is SEHNR, CDR2 FQNEAQ (reference sequence). The CDR3 extends over 14 amino acids. The DNA for the CDR3 is TGTGCCAGCAGCTCAACAGGGATCCGGGAGACCCAGTACTTC. This translates into CASSSTGIRETQYF.

The CDR3 is CASRRGTGDDQPQHF. The DNA of the CDR3 is TGTGCCAGCAGACGAGGGACAGGGGACGATCAGCCCCAGCATTTT. The V gene is TRBV6-5, the J gene TRBJ1-5, with 10 positions matching TRBD1. The trim removed 6 bases at V and 5 bases at J, leaving 7 bases unmatched. The V gene's germline CDR1 is MNHEY and CDR2 SVGAGI. CDR3 length: 15 residues.

The chain recombines TRBV30 with TRBJ2-7; 7 nucleotides line up with TRBD1. CDR3 size: 12 residues. V was clipped by 5 bases and J by 6 bases; unmatched bases: 7. Germline V CDR1 and CDR2: GTSNPN, SVGIG (reference sequence). The CDR3 DNA reads as TGTGCCTGGGAGGGGGCCACCCTCGAGCAGTACTTC. Encoded protein: CAWEGATLEQYF.

V and J are TRBV5-5 and TRBJ2-2; D possibly corresponds to TRBD2 (6 bases). Germline assignment: CDR1 SGHKS and CDR2 YYEKEE (reference sequence). This CDR3 comprises 17 residues. The ends were cut back, 7 bases at V and 3 bases at J, with 22 bases in the middle. CDR3 residues: CASSTPFRGRYTGELFF. As DNA, the CDR3 is TGTGCCAGCTCCACCCCTTTTCGGGGGAGGTACACCGGGGAGCTGTTTTTT.

The V and J genes are TRBV5-1 and TRBJ2-2; D is unresolved. The ends were cut back, 0 bases at V and 0 bases at J, with 3 bases in the middle. The CDR3 spans 14 residues. The germline CDR1 and CDR2 sequences are SGHRS and YFSETQ. The CDR3 DNA sequence: TGCGCCAGCAGCTTGGCTCCGAACACCGGGGAGCTGTTTTTT. It codes for CASSLAPNTGELFF.

This clone appeared once. The chain is built from TRBV13 and TRBJ1-1, with 8 bases that match TRBD1. Trimming cost V 6 bases and J 1 base; bases outside gene matches: 4. Looked up from germline, CDR1 is PRHDT and CDR2 is FYEKMQ (reference sequence). The CDR3 sequence is 14 residues long. CDR3 sequence: CASSPGGENTEAFF. Here the CDR3 DNA reads TGTGCCAGCAGTCCAGGGGGCGAGAACACTGAAGCTTTCTTT. The entire variable domain, with the rest obtained from reference TRBV13 and TRBJ1-1, is as follows: AAGVIQSPRHLIKEKRETATLKCYPIPRHDTVYWYQQGPGQDPQFLISFYEKMQSDKGSIPDRFSAQQFSDYHSELNMSSLELGDSALYFCASSPGGENTEAFFGQGTRLTVV.

The CDR3 coding sequence is TGTGCCAGCAGCGCTATAGCGGGATCGGACCCCAACAATGAGCAGTTCTTC. This codes for CASSAIAGSDPNNEQFF. The chain is built from TRBV7-9 and TRBJ2-1; 8 positions agree with TRBD2. The V gene end was trimmed by 5 bases and the J gene end by 5 bases; junction bases not matched to a gene: 14. The germline gives CDR1 SEHNR, CDR2 FQNEAQ (reference sequence). The CDR3 has 17 amino acids.

The genes are TRBV6-5 and TRBJ2-2, with 10 bases lining up with TRBD1. This CDR3 is built from 16 residues. J lost 0 bases, V lost 4 bases, and 2 bases had no gene match. Per the germline V gene, CDR1 is MNHEY and CDR2 is SVGAGI. The chain's CDR3 is CASSSGQGANTGELFF. CDR3 coding DNA: TGTGCCAGCAGTTCCGGACAGGGGGCGAACACCGGGGAGCTGTTTTTT.

The chain couples TRBV9 to TRBJ2-2; possibly TRBD1 for D (5 bases). Germline-derived CDR1 and CDR2 are SGDLS and YYNGEE. Trimming cost V 5 bases and J 2 bases, with 7 bases left between them. This CDR3 comprises 13 residues. The CDR3 DNA reads as TGTGCCAGCAGAGGGGTTAACACCGGGGAGCTGTTTTTT. Protein sequence: CASRGVNTGELFF. The entire variable domain, with the rest obtained from reference TRBV9 and TRBJ2-2, is as follows: DSGVTQTPKHLITATGQRVTLRCSPRSGDLSVYWYQQSLDQGLQFLIQYYNGEERAKGNILERFSAQQFPDLHSELNLSSLELGDSALYFCASRGVNTGELFFGEGSRLTVL.

This chain links TRBV4-1 with TRBJ2-1; tentatively, D is TRBD2 (5 bases). Germline values: CDR1 MGHRA, CDR2 YSYEKL. This CDR3 has 12 amino acids. Trimming removed 1 base at V and 7 bases at J, with 5 bases between. This chain's CDR3 is CASSQGRNEQFF. In DNA form, the CDR3 reads TGCGCCAGCAGCCAAGGGAGGAATGAGCAGTTCTTC.

This rearrangement joins TRBV5-1 to TRBJ1-4; tentatively, D is TRBD1 (5 bases). Germline CDR1 SGHRS, CDR2 YFSETQ. Trimming took off 2 bases at V and 5 bases at J, with 16 bases between the two ends. This CDR3 comprises 16 residues. The CDR3 DNA sequence: TGCGCCAGCAGCTTTAGGTGGGGAGGGGCAAATGAAAAACTGTTTTTT. Protein: CASSFRWGGANEKLFF.

This clone was observed a few times. The chain has TRBV4-3 and TRBJ2-1, with unresolved D. V shed 0 bases and J shed 0 bases, with 15 bases lying between them. This CDR3 is 18 amino acids long. Germline loops: CDR1 LGHNA, CDR2 YSLEER. The CDR3 here is CASSQDGQPVSSYNEQFF. For the CDR3, the DNA is TGCGCCAGCAGCCAAGATGGGCAGCCCGTGAGCTCCTACAATGAGCAGTTCTTC.

The gene calls are TRBV5-6 and TRBJ2-5, with D perhaps TRBD1 (5 bases). V was pared by 0 bases and J by 3 bases, with 15 bases between. Germline V lookup: CDR1 SGHDT, CDR2 YYEEEE. The CDR3 runs to 16 residues. The CDR3 region is CASSLAADSSKETQYF. In nucleotides, the CDR3 is TGTGCCAGCAGCTTGGCCGCTGACAGCTCCAAAGAGACCCAGTACTTC.

This clone has just a few counts. V gene TRBV2 combines with J gene TRBJ2-7, with a weak D call TRBD2 (6 bases). Trimming shortened V by 1 base and J by 3 bases, and 13 bases separated the two germline ends. Germline values: CDR1 SNHLY, CDR2 FYNNEI. The CDR3 spans 15 residues. In nucleotides, the CDR3 is TGTGCCAGCAGTGAAGATCCAGGGACTTTCTACGAGCAGTACTTC. Translation: CASSEDPGTFYEQYF.

The chain combines TRBV28 with TRBJ1-2, with 8 bases identical to TRBD1. The CDR3 runs to 15 residues. Germline lookup yields CDR1 MDHEN and CDR2 SYDVKM. The junction had 10 bases not matched to a gene; V was cut back by 5 bases and J by 5 bases. The CDR3 spells CASSPWTGRRYGYTF. As DNA, the CDR3 is TGTGCCAGCAGTCCATGGACAGGGAGAAGGTATGGCTACACCTTC.

The chain uses TRBV5-1 and TRBJ1-1; D remains unclear. V dropped 0 bases and J dropped 1 base, with 7 bases sitting between them. The CDR3 is 14 residues long. The germline V gene has CDR1 SGHRS and CDR2 YFSETQ. The DNA for the CDR3 is TGCGCCAGCAGCTTGGCCCACTCGAACACTGAAGCTTTCTTT. It yields the protein CASSLAHSNTEAFF.

The chain is built from TRBV4-1 and TRBJ2-7; D not resolved. The germline V gene has CDR1 MGHRA and CDR2 YSYEKL. Trimming pared 1 base from V and 1 base from J, leaving 5 bases between. The CDR3 length is 13 residues. The CDR3 DNA reads TGCGCCAGCAGCCAAGCGTCTTCCTACGAGCAGTACTTC. It encodes CASSQASSYEQYF.

The V gene is TRBV28, the J gene TRBJ2-7, with D uncertain. This CDR3 comprises 12 residues. Germline CDR1 MDHEN, CDR2 SYDVKM. Trimming shortened V by 2 bases and J by 3 bases, and 5 bases separated the two germline ends. The DNA of the CDR3 is TGTGCCAGCAGTTTAGGCAACTACGAGCAGTACTTC. Its translation is CASSLGNYEQYF.

This clone was observed once. The V gene is TRBV4-1, the J gene TRBJ1-1; 8 nucleotides agree with TRBD1. With 4 bases clipped from V and 1 base from J, the junction kept 5 bases outside the gene matches. The length of the CDR3 is 15 residues. Germline values: CDR1 MGHRA, CDR2 YSYEKL. The CDR3 is CASSLLQGGNTEAFF. The CDR3 nucleotides are TGCGCCAGCAGCCTGCTACAGGGGGGGAACACTGAAGCTTTCTTT.

This clone has a single count. V usage is TRBV5-1 and J usage is TRBJ2-5, with 9 bases identical to TRBD2. CDR1 and CDR2 (germline): SGHRS, YFSETQ. CDR3 length: 14 amino acids. Losses at the gene ends were 4 bases for V and 2 bases for J; bases not matched to a gene: 3. CDR3 sequence: CASSEAGGQETQYF. As DNA, the CDR3 is TGCGCCAGCAGCGAAGCGGGGGGACAAGAGACCCAGTACTTC.